The entry below describes one T cell receptor beta chain. The data belong to a study of blood T cell repertoires in COVID-19. CDR3 size: 14 residues. Losses at the gene ends were 3 bases for V and 1 base for J; bases not matched to a gene: 2. Germline V gene data show CDR1 as LNHNV and CDR2 as YYDKDF (reference sequence). The table came from immunoSEQ multiplex PCR; TCRdb's copy has only in-frame clones and leaves some out. The sample lists around 300,000 clones; 89% were seen once. Participants came from about two dozen US areas, aged about 18 to 100 years. J is TRBJ2-7 and V is TRBV15, with 8 bases identical to TRBD1. This receptor was taken from a woman aged 40 to 50 who had recovered from COVID-19. The sequenced material came from PBMCs or T cells enriched from blood (not recorded which). In nucleotides, the CDR3 is TGTGCCACCAGCAGCAACAGGGGGTCCTACGAGCAGTACTTC. Translating gives CATSSNRGSYEQYF. The variable domain in full, with the rest retrieved from reference TRBV15 and TRBJ2-7, is DAMVIQNPRYQVTQFGKPVTLSCSQTLNHNVMYWYQQKSSQAPKLLFHYYDKDFNNEADTPDNFQSRRPNTSFCFLDIRSPGLGDTAMYLCATSSNRGSYEQYFGPGTRLTVT.